One T cell receptor beta chain is described in this entry. What it recognizes is unknown. The data are from a study of cytomegalovirus exposure and HLA in healthy donors. Per the germline V gene, CDR1 is SGHAT and CDR2 is FQNNGV. The CDR3 is made up of 12 amino acids. The ends were cut back, 1 base at V and 7 bases at J, with 6 bases in the middle. Using immunoSEQ multiplex PCR, the repertoire was profiled, and TCRdb retains in-frame clones only, with some absent. Seen here are roughly 130,000 clones, 86% observed once, and the top ten hold just under 3%. The donors were part of the validation cohort, which consisted of over a hundred subjects and was separate from the first cohort of several hundred subjects. Overall study results and limits: It was 150 to 200 TCR beta chains that were listed as cytomegalovirus-associated. Rarity marked most TCR sequences, yet some public TCRs occurred in many donors. Cytomegalovirus status, reportedly, was diagnosed with high specificity and sensitivity by the classifier.

V and J are TRBV11-2 and TRBJ2-3; tentatively, D is TRBD2 (5 bases). Sequencing was carried out using PBMCs. The source is a man aged 18 to 35 in good health and CMV-seronegative. The CDR3 here is CASSLAGNTQYF. CDR3 DNA sequence: TGTGCCAGCAGCTTAGCGGGGAATACGCAGTATTTT. Looking up the rest from reference TRBV11-2 and TRBJ2-3 gives the full variable domain: EAGVAQSPRYKIIEKRQSVAFWCNPISGHATLYWYQQILGQGPKLLIQFQNNGVVDDSQLPKDRFSAERLKGVDSTLKIQPAKLEDSAVYLCASSLAGNTQYFGPGTRLTVL.